This T cell receptor (beta chain) came from a study of T cell responses to AZD1222 COVID-19 vaccine. With 3 bases removed from V and 1 base from J, the gap between germline ends came to 9 bases. This CDR3 spans 14 amino acids. CDR1 and CDR2 (germline): MNHEY, SMNVEV (reference sequence). Findings of the study overall: Clonal diversity may have been underestimated in mostly white British donors. Spike-spanning, vaccine-associated CD4 TCRs were dominant at 160-218 and 743-854.

Clones were read by immunoSEQ multiplex PCR, and TCRdb kept only the in-frame ones, dropping some. The sample has under 150,000 clones; 92% are singletons. This clone was observed once. Its antigen is as yet unknown. The TCR was taken from an adult in good health. The sequencing used peripheral blood, collected on day 0 of AZD1222 vaccination. The V call is TRBV27, the J call TRBJ2-5, with D perhaps TRBD2 (6 bases). The CDR3 DNA is TGTGCCAGCAGTTTCGCCGGGGGCCAAGAGACCCAGTACTTC. It translates to CASSFAGGQETQYF.